This T cell receptor (beta chain) was recorded in a study of blood T cell repertoires in COVID-19. Study background: Whether acute or convalescent, the COVID-19 samples came from the United States, Italy and Spain. Sources were T cells, B-cell-depleted T cells, or PBMCs; the material itself was cDNA or gDNA.

Germline-derived CDR1 and CDR2 are SGDLS and YYNGEE. There are 15 residues in the CDR3. The trim removed 4 bases at V and 3 bases at J, leaving 7 bases unmatched. Original data processing: Researchers report that nucleated cell counts were estimated from reference gene primer amplification. Assay used: immunoSEQ multiplex PCR; TCRdb lists only in-frame clones, some missing. The V and J calls and clone size were taken over from that table, and D and trimming were inferred from the DNA. This repertoire shows over 150,000 clones, 84% found once; its top ten account for roughly 7%. The sample was peripheral blood. The V and J genes are TRBV9 and TRBJ2-3; 8 bases match TRBD1. This TCR came from a human donor in a cohort sampled during active COVID-19. The CDR3 region is CASSPHRTGTDTQYF. CDR3 coding DNA: TGTGCCAGCAGCCCGCACCGGACAGGGACAGATACGCAGTATTTT.